The T cell receptor (beta chain) under discussion was sequenced for a study of cytomegalovirus exposure and HLA in healthy donors. Background on the study: Among several hundred genotyped donors, around 77% fell in the Caucasian-associated ancestry cluster.

PCR was performed using 60 Vbeta and 13 Jbeta primers. Source study methods: In a later analysis, around 10 million of approximately 80 million unique beta chains occurred in at least two donors. Generated by immunoSEQ multiplex PCR, the TCRdb table keeps only in-frame clones and is missing some. That table supplies the V and J calls and clone size; D and trimming were determined from the DNA. This table holds 35,000 to 50,000 clones, approximately 75% found once. Germline-derived CDR1 and CDR2 are PRHDT and FYEKMQ (reference sequence). This CDR3 has 15 residues. V lost 4 bases and J lost 10; bases outside the gene matches: 10. The study, taken as a whole, reports: A later analysis revealed that TCR association rates differed between HLA loci, peaking at DRB1 and bottoming out at HLA-C.

This clone has just one count. Its antigen remains unidentified. The material sequenced was PBMCs. The origin of this receptor is a man aged 40-49 years in good health and CMV-seronegative. V and J are TRBV13 and TRBJ2-1; TRBD2 matches 10 bases. CDR3 nucleotides: TGTGCCAGCAGCTCCGTCAGCGGGGGGGCATTGGAGCAGTTCTTC. Its translation is CASSSVSGGALEQFF.